This TCR beta chain was profiled in a study of T cell responses to AZD1222 COVID-19 vaccine. Profiled with immunoSEQ multiplex PCR; TCRdb holds only in-frame clones, not every one. The repertoire holds some 130,000 clones, with approximately 80% as singletons. A word on this clone: The antigen is not known.

CDR1 is KGHSH, CDR2 LQKENI, per germline. V was clipped by 1 base and J by 5 bases, with 15 bases between them. The CDR3 covers 15 residues. Study conclusions and caveats: No day 14 peak samples; only post-peak repertoires were characterized.

This chain joins TRBV18 and TRBJ2-7; possibly TRBD1 for D (6 bases). Sequences were derived from peripheral blood, sampled on day 0 of AZD1222 vaccination. The origin of this receptor is an adult in good health. The CDR3 sequence: CASSPLRRTENEQYF. Here the CDR3 DNA reads TGTGCCAGCTCACCACTTAGGAGGACAGAGAACGAGCAGTACTTC. Combining the CDR3 with reference TRBV18 and TRBJ2-7 gives the whole variable domain NAGVMQNPRHLVRRRGQEARLRCSPMKGHSHVYWYRQLPEEGLKFMVYLQKENIIDESGMPKERFSAEFPKEGPSILRIQQVVRGDSAAYFCASSPLRRTENEQYFGPGTRLTVT.